This T cell receptor beta chain was sequenced in a study of Ad26.COV2.S vaccination and SARS-CoV-2 variants. Study as a whole: The study gave Ad26.COV2.S intramuscularly, once or twice 56 days apart.

Clones were sequenced by immunoSEQ multiplex PCR, and TCRdb holds only the in-frame ones, with some missing. This table has around 310,000 clones, under 90% appearing once. General study points: Those who received vaccine or placebo ended up with similar non-spike TCR breadth.

As to this clone: The antigen remains unidentified.

Sample treatment: some 19 received Ad26.COV2.S at low or high dose, single or two shots; about 5 received placebo; per-sample allocation not given. Material that was analyzed had been drawn on day 63 after the first vaccine or placebo injection. The individual, an adult aged 18-55 years, was a donor in Boston. Sequenced here: peripheral blood, sampled in a trial of Ad26.COV2.S vaccine versus placebo. The TCR was taken from a person aged 18-60 years who received the Ad26.COV2.S COVID-19 vaccine or a placebo.

CDR3: CASTYSTYSPLHF. For the CDR3, the DNA is TGTGCCAGCACCTATTCGACCTATTCACCCCTCCACTTT. The rearrangement uses TRBV25-1 and TRBJ1-6, with D uncertain. The germline gives CDR1 MGHDK, CDR2 SYGVNS. The CDR3 has 13 amino acids. Trimming cost V 7 bases and J 8 bases, with 12 bases left between them.